This T cell receptor (beta chain) is from a study of T cells after yellow fever vaccination. General observations from the study: Shared CD4/CD8 clonotypes were a small share, likely from convergent recombination. The secondary response was weaker but peaked faster, day 5 versus 15.

For this clonotype: The antigen remains unidentified.

5'RACE template switching generated TCR cDNA, adding a universal primer site and UMIs. TCRdb reprocessed the 5' RACE reads with MiXCR, giving one entry per CDR3 protein. The table records some 320,000 distinct CDR3 sequences, 7.5% to 9% of them present only once. Germline-derived CDR1 and CDR2 are SSHAT and FNYEAQ (reference sequence). V lost 5 bases and J 0 bases, leaving 7 bases between the germline ends. The CDR3 length is 13 residues. This clonotype originated in a man in his late teens or twenties who received the YFV17D yellow fever vaccine. The sequences come from PBMCs, collected on the day of the first yellow fever vaccination. The rearrangement uses TRBV7-7 and TRBJ1-1; D is ambiguous. The CDR3 sequence: CASSRNLNTEAFF. The CDR3 region has the DNA TGTGCCAGCAGCCGTAACTTGAACACTGAAGCTTTCTTT.